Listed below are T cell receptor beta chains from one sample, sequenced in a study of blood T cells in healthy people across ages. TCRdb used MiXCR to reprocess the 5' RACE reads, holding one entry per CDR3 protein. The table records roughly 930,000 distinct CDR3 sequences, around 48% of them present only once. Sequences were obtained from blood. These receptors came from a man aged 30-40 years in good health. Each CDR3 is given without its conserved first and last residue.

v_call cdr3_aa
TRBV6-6 ASTVLIGARSYNEQF
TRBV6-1 ASTENYGYT
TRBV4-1 ASSQESGTYEQY
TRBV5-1 ASSLDPSSWGQPQH
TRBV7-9 ASSLALSEQY
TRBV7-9 ASSGGSSNTIY
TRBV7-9 ASSGQGGVYGYT
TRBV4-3 ASSQEWGTSWGDRTDTQY
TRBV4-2 ASSPANNEQF
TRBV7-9 ASSIKGQGFEAF
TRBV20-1 SARGVRGGDVLT
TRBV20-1 SARRGESSYEQY
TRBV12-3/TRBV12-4 ASSFRGSGYT
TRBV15 ATSRGQGETQY
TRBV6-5 ASSYPGQGGTEAF
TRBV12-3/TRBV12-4 ASTTGGRGHEQY
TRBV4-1 ASSQTGTMLEAF
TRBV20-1 SARDSGRNTEAF
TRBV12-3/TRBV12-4 ASSLTGTAGYT
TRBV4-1 ASSQERTGDSNQPQH
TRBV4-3 ASSHRSGGYYGYT
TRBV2 ASSPLIEQY
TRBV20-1 SGRLTGTTYNERF
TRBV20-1 SARERGGASYNEQF
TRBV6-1 ASSETEGIGGYT
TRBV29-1 SVLDRGQTEAF